This T cell receptor (beta chain) was documented in a study of CD8+ T cells in alopecia areata. For the study at large: A 6-month off-drug phase came after tofacitinib, which had lasted 6 to 18 months.

Findings and limits, study-wide: Elevated clonality characterized lesional scalp relative to normal scalp, particularly in alopecia totalis/universalis. Scalp clonality dropped significantly under tofacitinib, as did expanded CD8+ top-100 clones.

Once RNA had been extracted, it was reverse transcribed into cDNA to act as the sequencing template. Method: immunoSEQ multiplex PCR; TCRdb's copy keeps in-frame clones and lacks some. The table records roughly 190,000 clones, roughly 60% of them present only once. The sample holds a few counts of this clone. What it binds is unknown. Treatment given: oral pan-JAK inhibitor, 5-10 mg twice daily. Samples from alopecia areata patients were lesional scalp punch biopsies and peripheral blood. This TCR was recovered from a human donor with alopecia areata. The specimen was CD4+ T cells sorted from blood, collected at week 24, from a patient treated with tofacitinib.

CDR3 nucleotides: TGTGCCAGCACCAGGGACGGCCCCTATGGCTACACCTTC. It codes for CASTRDGPYGYTF. V gene TRBV6-1 combines with J gene TRBJ1-2, with D perhaps TRBD1 (5 bases). The germline V and J ends were trimmed by 7 bases and 4 bases, with 13 bases remaining between them. The length of the CDR3 is 13 residues. CDR1 is MNHNS, CDR2 SASEGT, per germline.